This T cell receptor (beta chain) emerged from a study of T cell repertoires in cytomegalovirus infection. On the study more broadly: An indication of both CMV infection and matching HLA type came from public TCR beta signatures. Study results and caveats: Summed frequency of shared TCR beta families picked out CMV carriers who also had the relevant HLA. HLA-C-restricted CMV-specific TCR beta clonotypes prevailed in the ex vivo response.

This clonotype was found many times. Its antigen is as yet unknown. This CDR3 is built from 13 residues. V lost 7 bases, J lost 2 bases, and 14 bases lay in between. In germline, CDR1 is DFQATT, CDR2 SNEGSKA (reference sequence). MiXCR was run by TCRdb on the reads, yielding one entry per CDR3 protein. The table includes tens of thousands of distinct CDR3 sequences, 4% detected once. This sequence originates from a human donor in good health (CMV status not recorded). Some clones in this sample may be carry-over from other donors' samples. The rearrangement links TRBV20-1 to TRBJ1-1; no definite D call. The sequencing sample was made of PBMCs. The CDR3 protein is CSVSPGLNTEAFF. CDR3 nucleotide sequence: TGCAGTGTCAGCCCGGGTTTAAACACTGAAGCTTTCTTT.